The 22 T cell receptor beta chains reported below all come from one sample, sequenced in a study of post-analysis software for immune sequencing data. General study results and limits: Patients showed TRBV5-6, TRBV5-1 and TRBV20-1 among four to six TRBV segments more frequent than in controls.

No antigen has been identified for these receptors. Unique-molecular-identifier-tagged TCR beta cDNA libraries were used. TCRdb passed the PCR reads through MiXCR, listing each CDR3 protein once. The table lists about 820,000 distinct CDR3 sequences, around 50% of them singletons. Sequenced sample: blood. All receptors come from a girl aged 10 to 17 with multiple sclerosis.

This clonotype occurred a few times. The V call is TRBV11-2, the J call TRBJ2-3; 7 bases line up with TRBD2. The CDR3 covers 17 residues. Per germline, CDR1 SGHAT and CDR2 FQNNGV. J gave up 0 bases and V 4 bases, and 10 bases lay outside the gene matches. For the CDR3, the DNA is TGTGCCAGCAGCTCCACCCAGGGAGGGTTCAGCACAGATACGCAGTATTTT. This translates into CASSSTQGGFSTDTQYF.

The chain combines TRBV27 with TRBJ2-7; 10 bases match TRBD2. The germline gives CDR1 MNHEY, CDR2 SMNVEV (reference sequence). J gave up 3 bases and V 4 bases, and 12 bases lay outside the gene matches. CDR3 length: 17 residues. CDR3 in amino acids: CASSSQIPGLANYEQYF. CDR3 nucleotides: TGTGCCAGCAGTTCGCAAATACCGGGACTAGCGAACTACGAGCAGTACTTC.

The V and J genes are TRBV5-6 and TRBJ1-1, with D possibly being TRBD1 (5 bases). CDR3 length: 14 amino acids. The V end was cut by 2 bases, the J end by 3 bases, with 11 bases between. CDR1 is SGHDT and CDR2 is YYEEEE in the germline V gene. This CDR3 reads CASSFGAGDTEAFF. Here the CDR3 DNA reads TGTGCCAGCAGCTTTGGGGCAGGCGACACTGAAGCTTTCTTT.

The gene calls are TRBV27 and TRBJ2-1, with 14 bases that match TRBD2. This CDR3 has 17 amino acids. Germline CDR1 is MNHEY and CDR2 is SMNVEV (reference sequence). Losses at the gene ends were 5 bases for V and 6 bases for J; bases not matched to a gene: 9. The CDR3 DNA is TGTGCCAGCAGTCCGACCCAGGGACTAGCGGGAGCCAATGAGCAGTTCTTC. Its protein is CASSPTQGLAGANEQFF.

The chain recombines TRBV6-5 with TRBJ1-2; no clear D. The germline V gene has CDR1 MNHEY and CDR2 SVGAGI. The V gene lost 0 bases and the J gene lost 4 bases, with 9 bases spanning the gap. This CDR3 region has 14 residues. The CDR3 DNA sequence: TGTGCCAGCAGTTACTCGACCAGCCCCTATGGCTACACCTTC. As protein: CASSYSTSPYGYTF.

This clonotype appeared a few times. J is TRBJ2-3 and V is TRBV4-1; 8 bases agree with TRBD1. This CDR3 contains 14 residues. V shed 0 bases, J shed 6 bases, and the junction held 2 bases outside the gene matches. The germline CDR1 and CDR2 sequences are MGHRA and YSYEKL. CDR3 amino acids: CASSQEQGADTQYF. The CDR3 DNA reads TGCGCCAGCAGCCAAGAGCAGGGGGCGGATACGCAGTATTTT.

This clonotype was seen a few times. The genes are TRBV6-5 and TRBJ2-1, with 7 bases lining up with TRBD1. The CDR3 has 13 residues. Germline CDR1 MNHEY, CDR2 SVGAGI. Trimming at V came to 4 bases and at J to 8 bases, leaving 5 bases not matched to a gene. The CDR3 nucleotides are TGTGCCAGCAGTTTACAGGGGAGTGATGAGCAGTTCTTC. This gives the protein CASSLQGSDEQFF.

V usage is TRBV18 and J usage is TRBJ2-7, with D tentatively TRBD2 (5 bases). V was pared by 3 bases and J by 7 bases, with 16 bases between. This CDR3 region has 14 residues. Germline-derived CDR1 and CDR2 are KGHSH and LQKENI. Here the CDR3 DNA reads TGTGCCAGCTCACCCGAGGAACGGGATGAGGAGCAGTACTTC. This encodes CASSPEERDEEQYF.

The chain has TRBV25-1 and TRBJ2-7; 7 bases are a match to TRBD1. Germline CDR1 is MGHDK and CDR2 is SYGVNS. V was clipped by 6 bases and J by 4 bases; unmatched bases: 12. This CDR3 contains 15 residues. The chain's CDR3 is CASSPEGGPEYEQYF. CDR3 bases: TGTGCCAGCAGCCCCGAAGGGGGCCCGGAATACGAGCAGTACTTC.

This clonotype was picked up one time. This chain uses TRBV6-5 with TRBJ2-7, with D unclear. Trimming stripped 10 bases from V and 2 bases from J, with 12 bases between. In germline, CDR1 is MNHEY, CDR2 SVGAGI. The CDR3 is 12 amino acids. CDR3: CATRTFTYEQYF. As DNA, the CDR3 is TGTGCCACCAGGACGTTTACCTACGAGCAGTACTTC.

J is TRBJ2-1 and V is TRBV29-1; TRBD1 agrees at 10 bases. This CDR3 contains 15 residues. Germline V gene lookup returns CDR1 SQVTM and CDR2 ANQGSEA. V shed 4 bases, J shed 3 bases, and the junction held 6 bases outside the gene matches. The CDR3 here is CSVAHRTGGYNEQFF. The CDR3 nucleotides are TGCAGCGTTGCACACCGGACAGGGGGCTACAATGAGCAGTTCTTC.

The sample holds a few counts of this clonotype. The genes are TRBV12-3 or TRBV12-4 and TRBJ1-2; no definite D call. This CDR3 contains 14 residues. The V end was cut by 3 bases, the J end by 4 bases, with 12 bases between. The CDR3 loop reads CASSFWADTYGYTF. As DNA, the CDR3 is TGTGCCAGCAGTTTTTGGGCAGACACCTATGGCTACACCTTC.

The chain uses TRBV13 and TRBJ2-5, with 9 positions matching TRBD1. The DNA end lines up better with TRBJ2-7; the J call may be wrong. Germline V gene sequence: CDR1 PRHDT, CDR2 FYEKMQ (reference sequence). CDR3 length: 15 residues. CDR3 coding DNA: TGTGCCAGCAGCTCCGGGACAGGGAAGTTCACCGAGCAGTACTTC. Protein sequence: CASSSGTGKFTEQYF.

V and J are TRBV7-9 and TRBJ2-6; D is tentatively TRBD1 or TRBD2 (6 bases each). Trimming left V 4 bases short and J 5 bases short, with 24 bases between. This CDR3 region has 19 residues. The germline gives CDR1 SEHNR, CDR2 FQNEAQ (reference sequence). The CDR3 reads CASSSTFVQRGGRANVLTF. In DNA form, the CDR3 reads TGTGCCAGCAGCTCAACCTTTGTTCAACGAGGGGGGAGGGCCAACGTCCTGACTTTC.

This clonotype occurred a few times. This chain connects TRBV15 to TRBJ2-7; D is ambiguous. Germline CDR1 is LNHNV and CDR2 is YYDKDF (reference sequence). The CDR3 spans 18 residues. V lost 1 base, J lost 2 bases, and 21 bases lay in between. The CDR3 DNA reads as TGTGCCACCAGCAGAGCCCCCCGCCTTAGGGATGGGGCCTACGAGCAGTACTTC. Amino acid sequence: CATSRAPRLRDGAYEQYF. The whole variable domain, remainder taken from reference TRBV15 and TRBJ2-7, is DAMVIQNPRYQVTQFGKPVTLSCSQTLNHNVMYWYQQKSSQAPKLLFHYYDKDFNNEADTPDNFQSRRPNTSFCFLDIRSPGLGDTAMYLCATSRAPRLRDGAYEQYFGPGTRLTVT.

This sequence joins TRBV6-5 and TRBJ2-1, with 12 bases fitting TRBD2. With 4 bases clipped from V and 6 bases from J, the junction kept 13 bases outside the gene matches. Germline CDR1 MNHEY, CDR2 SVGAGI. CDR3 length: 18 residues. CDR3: CASSFFPLAGGPGNEQFF. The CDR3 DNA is TGTGCCAGCAGTTTCTTCCCTCTAGCGGGAGGGCCGGGCAATGAGCAGTTCTTC.

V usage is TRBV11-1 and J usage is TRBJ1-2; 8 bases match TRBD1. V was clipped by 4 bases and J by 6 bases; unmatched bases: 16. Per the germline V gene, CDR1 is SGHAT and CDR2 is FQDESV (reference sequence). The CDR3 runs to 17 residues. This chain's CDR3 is CASSSRRQSGTGDGYTF. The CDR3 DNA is TGTGCCAGCAGCTCGAGGCGACAATCCGGGACAGGCGATGGCTACACCTTC.

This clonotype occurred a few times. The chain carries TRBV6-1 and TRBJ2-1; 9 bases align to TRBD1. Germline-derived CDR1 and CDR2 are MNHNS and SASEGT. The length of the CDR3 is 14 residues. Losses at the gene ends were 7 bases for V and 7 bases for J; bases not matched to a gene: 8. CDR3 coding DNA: TGTGCCAGCACTGTTGGGACAGGGACGAATGAGCAGTTCTTC. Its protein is CASTVGTGTNEQFF.

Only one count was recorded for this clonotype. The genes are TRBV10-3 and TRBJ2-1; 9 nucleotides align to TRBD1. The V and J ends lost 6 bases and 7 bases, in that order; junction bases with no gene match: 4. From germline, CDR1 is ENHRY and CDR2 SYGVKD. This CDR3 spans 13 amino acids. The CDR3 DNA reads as TGTGCCATCAGGCTACAGGGGGCGAATGAGCAGTTCTTC. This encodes CAIRLQGANEQFF.

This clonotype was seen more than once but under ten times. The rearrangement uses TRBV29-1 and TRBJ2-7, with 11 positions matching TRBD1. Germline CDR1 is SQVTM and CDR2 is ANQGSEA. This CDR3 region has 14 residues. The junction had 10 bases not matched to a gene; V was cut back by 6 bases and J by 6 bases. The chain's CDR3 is CSVAGTGGVFEQYF. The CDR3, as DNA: TGCAGCGTAGCCGGGACAGGGGGTGTTTTCGAGCAGTACTTC.

CDR3 loop: CSARDLSSLHNEQFF. In DNA form, the CDR3 reads TGCAGTGCTAGAGATCTAAGCTCACTCCACAATGAGCAGTTCTTC. The chain links TRBV20-1 to TRBJ2-1; no definite D call. The ends were cut back, 0 bases at V and 5 bases at J, with 14 bases in the middle. The germline V gene has CDR1 DFQATT and CDR2 SNEGSKA (reference sequence). CDR3 length: 15 residues.

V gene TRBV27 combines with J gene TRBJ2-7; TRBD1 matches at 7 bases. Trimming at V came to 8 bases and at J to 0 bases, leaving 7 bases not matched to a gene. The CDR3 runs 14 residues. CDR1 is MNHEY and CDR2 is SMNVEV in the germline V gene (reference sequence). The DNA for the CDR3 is TGTGCCAGCGGGGGACAGAGATCCTCCTACGAGCAGTACTTC. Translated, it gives CASGGQRSSYEQYF.